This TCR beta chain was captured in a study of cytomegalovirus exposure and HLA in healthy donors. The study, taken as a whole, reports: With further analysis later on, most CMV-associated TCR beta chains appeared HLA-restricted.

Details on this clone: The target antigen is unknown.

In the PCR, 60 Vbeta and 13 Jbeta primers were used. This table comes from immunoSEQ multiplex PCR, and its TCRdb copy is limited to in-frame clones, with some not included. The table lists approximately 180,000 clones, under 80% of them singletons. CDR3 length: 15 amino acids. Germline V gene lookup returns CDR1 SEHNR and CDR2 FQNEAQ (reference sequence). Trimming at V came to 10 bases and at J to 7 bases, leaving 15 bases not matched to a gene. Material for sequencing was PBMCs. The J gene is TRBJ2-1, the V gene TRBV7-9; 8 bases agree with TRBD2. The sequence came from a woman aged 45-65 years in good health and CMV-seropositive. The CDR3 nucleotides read TGTGCCACCCAAACCGGGGGGGCCCGTACAAATGAGCAGTTCTTC. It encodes CATQTGGARTNEQFF.